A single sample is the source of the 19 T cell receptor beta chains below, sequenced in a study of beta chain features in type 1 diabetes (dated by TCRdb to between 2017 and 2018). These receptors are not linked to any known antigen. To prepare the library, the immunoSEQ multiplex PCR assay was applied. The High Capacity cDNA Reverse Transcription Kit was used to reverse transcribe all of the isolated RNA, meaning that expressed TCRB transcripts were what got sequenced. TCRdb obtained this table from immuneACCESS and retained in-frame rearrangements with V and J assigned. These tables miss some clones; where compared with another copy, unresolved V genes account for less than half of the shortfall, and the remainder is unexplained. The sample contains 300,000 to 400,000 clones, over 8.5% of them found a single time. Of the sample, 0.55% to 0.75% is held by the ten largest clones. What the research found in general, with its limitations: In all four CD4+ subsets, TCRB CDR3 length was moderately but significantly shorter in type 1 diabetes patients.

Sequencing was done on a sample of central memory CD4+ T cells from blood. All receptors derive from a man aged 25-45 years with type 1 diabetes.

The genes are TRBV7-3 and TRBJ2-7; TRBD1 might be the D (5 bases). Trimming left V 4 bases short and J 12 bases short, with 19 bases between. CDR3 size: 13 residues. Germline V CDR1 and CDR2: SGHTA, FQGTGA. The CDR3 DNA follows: TGTGCCAGCAGCTCGTTCCAGGGTATAGGGCTGTACTTC. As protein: CASSSFQGIGLYF.

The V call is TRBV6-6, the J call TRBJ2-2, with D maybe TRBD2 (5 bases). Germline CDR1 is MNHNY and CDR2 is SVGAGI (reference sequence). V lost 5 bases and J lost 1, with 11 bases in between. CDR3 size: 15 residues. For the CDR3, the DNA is TGTGCCAGCAGTCTAGTCGGGGTGAACACCGGGGAGCTGTTTTTT. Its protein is CASSLVGVNTGELFF.

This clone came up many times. Here the CDR3 reads CASSQDRLPGANVLTF. The CDR3 DNA reads as TGTGCCAGCAGCCAAGATCGTCTGCCCGGGGCCAACGTCCTGACTTTC. The chain combines TRBV14 with TRBJ2-6, with D unclear. Germline V gene data show CDR1 as SGHDN and CDR2 as FVKESK. V was clipped by 0 bases and J by 4 bases, with 10 bases between them. The CDR3 sequence is 16 residues long.

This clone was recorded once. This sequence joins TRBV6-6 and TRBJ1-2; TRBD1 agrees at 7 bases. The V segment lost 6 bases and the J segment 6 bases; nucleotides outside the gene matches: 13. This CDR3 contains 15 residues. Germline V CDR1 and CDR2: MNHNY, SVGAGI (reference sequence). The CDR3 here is CASSQKSQGLDGYTF. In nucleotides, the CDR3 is TGTGCCAGCAGCCAAAAATCACAGGGGCTCGATGGCTACACCTTC.

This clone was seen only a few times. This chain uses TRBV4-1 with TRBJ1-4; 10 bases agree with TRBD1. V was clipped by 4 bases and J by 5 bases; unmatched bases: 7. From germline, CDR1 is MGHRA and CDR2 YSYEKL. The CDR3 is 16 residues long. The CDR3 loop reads CASSRGQGKLNEKLFF. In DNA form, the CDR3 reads TGCGCCAGCAGCCGGGGACAGGGGAAGTTGAATGAAAAACTGTTTTTT.

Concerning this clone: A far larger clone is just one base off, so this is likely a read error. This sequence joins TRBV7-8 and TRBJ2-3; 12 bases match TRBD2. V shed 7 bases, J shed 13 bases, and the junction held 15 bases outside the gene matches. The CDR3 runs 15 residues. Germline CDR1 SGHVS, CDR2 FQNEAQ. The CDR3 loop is CASTSGLAGRASEYF. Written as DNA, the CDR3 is TGTGCCAGCACCTCCGGACTAGCGGGAAGGGCCTCAGAGTATTTT. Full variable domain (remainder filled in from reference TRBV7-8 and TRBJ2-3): GAGVSQSPRYKVAKRGQDVALRCDPISGHVSLFWYQQALGQGPEFLTYFQNEAQLDKSGLPSDRFFAERPEGSVSTLKIQRTQQEDSAVYLCASTSGLAGRASEYFGPGTRLTVL.

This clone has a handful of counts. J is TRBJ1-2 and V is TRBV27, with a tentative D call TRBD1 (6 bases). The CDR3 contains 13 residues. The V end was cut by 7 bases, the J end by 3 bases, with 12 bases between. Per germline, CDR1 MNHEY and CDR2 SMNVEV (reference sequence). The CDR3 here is CASKSEGDYGYTF. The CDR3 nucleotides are TGTGCCAGCAAGTCAGAGGGGGACTATGGCTACACCTTC.

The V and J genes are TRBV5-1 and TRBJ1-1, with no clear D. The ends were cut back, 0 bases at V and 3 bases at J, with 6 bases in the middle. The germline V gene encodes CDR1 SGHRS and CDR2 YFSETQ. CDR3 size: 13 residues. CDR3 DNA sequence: TGCGCCAGCAGCTTGGCGGATTACACTGAAGCTTTCTTT. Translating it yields CASSLADYTEAFF.

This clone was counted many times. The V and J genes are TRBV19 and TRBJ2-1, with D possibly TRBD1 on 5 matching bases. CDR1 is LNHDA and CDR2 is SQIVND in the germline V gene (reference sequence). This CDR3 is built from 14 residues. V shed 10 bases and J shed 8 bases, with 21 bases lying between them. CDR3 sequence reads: CATNYQGHSDEQFF. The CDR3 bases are TGTGCCACCAACTACCAGGGTCATTCCGATGAGCAGTTCTTC.

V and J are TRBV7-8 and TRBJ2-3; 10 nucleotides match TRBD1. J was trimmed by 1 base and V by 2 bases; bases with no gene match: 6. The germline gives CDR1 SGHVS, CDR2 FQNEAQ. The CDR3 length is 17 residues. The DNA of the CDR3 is TGTGCCAGCAGCTTATTACCCGGGACAGGGGGCACAGATACGCAGTATTTT. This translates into CASSLLPGTGGTDTQYF.

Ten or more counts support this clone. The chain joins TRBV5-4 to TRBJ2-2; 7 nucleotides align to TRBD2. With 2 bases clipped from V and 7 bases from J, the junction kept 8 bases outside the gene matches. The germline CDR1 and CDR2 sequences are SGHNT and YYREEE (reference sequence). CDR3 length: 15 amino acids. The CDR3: CASSLGGSMSGELFF. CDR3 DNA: TGTGCCAGCAGCTTAGGCGGGAGCATGAGCGGGGAGCTGTTTTTT.

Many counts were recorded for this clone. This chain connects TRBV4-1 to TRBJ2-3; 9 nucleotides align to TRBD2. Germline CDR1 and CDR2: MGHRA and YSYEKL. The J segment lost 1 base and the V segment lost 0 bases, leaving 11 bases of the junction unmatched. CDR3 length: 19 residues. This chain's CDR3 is CASSQDHGGRARGTDTQYF. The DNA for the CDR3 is TGCGCCAGCAGCCAAGATCATGGCGGGAGGGCCCGAGGCACAGATACGCAGTATTTT.

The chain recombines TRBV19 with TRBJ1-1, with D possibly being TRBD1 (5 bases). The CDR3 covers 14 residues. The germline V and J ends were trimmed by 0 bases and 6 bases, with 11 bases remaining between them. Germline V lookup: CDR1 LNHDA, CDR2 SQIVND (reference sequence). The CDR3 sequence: CASSIDWQGAEAFF. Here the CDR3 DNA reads TGTGCCAGTAGTATAGATTGGCAGGGCGCTGAAGCTTTCTTT. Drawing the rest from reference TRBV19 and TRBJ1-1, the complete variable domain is DGGITQSPKYLFRKEGQNVTLSCEQNLNHDAMYWYRQDPGQGLRLIYYSQIVNDFQKGDIAEGYSVSREKKESFPLTVTSAQKNPTAFYLCASSIDWQGAEAFFGQGTRLTVV.

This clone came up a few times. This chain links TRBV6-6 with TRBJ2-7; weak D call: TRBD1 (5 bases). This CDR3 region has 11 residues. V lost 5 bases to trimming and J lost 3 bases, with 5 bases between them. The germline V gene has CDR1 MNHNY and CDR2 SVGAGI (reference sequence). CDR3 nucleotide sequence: TGTGCCAGCAGTGACAGCTACGAGCAGTACTTC. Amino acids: CASSDSYEQYF.

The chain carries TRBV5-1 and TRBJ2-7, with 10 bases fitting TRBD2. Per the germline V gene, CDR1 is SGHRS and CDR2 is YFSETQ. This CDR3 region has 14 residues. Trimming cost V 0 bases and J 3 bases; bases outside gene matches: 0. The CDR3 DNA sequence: TGCGCCAGCAGCTTGGTAGCGGGGGGCTACGAGCAGTACTTC. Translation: CASSLVAGGYEQYF.

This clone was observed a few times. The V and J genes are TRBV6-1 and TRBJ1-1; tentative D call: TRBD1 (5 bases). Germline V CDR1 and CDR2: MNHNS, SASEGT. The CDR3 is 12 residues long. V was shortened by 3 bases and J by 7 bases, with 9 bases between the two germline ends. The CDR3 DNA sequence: TGTGCCAGCAGTGACAGGGTGAGTGAAGCTTTCTTT. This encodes CASSDRVSEAFF.

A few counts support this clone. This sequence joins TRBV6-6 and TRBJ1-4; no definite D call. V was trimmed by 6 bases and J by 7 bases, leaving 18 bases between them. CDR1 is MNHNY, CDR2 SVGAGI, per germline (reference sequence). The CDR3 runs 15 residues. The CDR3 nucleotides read TGTGCCAGCAGGCAATCTCCGCGGCGTGGTGAAAAACTGTTTTTT. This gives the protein CASRQSPRRGEKLFF.

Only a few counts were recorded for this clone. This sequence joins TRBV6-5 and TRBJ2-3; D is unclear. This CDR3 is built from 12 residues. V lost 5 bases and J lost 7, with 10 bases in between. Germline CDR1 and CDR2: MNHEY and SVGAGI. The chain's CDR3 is CASSEGPHTQYF. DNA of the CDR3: TGTGCCAGCAGTGAAGGACCCCATACGCAGTATTTT.

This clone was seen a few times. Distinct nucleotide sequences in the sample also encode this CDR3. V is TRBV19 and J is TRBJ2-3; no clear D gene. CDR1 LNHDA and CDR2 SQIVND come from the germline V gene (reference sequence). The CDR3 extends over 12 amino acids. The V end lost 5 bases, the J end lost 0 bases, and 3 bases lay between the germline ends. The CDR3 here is CASSFSTDTQYF. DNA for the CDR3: TGTGCCAGTAGTTTCAGCACAGATACGCAGTATTTT.